This T cell receptor (beta chain) is from a study of T cells in Graves' hyperthyroidism and ophthalmopathy. There were TCR beta CDR3 regions amplified from RNA transcripts. TCR CDR3 underwent first-round RT-PCR with the HTBI primer set. TCRdb recomputed calls from the multiplex PCR reads with MiXCR, one row per CDR3 protein. The data contain 380,000 or so distinct CDR3 sequences, approximately 19% of them singletons. The V gene's germline CDR1 is MNHEY and CDR2 SMNVEV (reference sequence). CDR3 length: 17 amino acids. Trimming removed 3 bases from V and 5 bases from J, with 22 bases in between. This clonotype came up many times.

The sample consisted of blood. This chain links TRBV27 with TRBJ2-5; TRBD2 is a possible D gene (6 bases). The sequence was collected from a woman younger than 30 with Graves' hyperthyroidism. CDR3 DNA sequence: TGTGCCAGCAGTTTGATCGGAACAGGCCGCGGGGAGGAGACCCAGTACTTC. It translates to CASSLIGTGRGEETQYF.